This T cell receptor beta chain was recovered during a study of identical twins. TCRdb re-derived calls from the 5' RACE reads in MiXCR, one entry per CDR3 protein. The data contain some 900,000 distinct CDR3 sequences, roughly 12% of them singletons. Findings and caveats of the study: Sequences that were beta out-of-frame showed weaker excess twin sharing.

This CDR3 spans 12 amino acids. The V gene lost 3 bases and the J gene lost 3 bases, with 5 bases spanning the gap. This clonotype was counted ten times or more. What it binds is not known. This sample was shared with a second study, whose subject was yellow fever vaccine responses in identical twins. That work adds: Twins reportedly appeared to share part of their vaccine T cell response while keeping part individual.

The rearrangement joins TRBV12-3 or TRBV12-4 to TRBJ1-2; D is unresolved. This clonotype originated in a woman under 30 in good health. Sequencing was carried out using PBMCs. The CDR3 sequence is CASSFGDYGYTF. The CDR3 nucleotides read TGTGCCAGCAGTTTCGGGGACTATGGCTACACCTTC.